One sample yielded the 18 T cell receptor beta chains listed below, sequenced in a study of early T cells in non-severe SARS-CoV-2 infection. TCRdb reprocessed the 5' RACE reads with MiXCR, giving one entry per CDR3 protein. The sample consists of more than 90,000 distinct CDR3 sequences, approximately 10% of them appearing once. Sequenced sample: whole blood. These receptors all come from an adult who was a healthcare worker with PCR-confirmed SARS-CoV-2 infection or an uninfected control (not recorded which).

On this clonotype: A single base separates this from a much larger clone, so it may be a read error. The CDR3, as DNA: TGTGCCAGCAAGAGGGGACAGCCCACAGATACGCAGTATTTT. Protein: CASKRGQPTDTQYF. The V call is TRBV28, the J call TRBJ2-3, with 7 bases matching TRBD1. After removal of 7 bases from V and 2 bases from J, the junction contained 6 bases not matched to a gene. This CDR3 has 14 residues. CDR1 and CDR2 from the germline V gene are MDHEN and SYDVKM.

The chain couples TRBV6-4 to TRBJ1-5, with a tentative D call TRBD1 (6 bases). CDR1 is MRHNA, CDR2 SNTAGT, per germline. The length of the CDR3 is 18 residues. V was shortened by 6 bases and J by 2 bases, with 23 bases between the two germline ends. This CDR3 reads CASSRGGGGFFGNQPQHF. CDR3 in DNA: TGTGCCAGCAGCAGGGGTGGTGGGGGCTTCTTCGGCAATCAGCCCCAGCATTTT.

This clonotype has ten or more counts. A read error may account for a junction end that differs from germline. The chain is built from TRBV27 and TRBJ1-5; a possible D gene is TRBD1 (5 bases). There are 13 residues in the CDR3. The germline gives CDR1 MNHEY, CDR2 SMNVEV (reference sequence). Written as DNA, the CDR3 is TGTGCCAGCAGTTTATCGGGGGATCAACCCCAGCATTTT. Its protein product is CASSLSGDQPQHF.

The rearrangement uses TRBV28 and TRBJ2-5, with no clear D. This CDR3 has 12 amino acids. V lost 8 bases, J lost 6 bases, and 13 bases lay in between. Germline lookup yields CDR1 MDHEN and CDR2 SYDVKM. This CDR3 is CASGELGQTQYF. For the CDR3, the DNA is TGTGCCAGCGGTGAACTTGGGCAGACCCAGTACTTC.

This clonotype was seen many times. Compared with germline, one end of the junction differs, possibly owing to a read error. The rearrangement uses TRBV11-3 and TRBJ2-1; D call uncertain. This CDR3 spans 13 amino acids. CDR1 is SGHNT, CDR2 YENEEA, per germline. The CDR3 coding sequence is TGTGCCAGCAGCTTATCCCGCTACAGTGAGCAGTTCTTC. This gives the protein CASSLSRYSEQFF.

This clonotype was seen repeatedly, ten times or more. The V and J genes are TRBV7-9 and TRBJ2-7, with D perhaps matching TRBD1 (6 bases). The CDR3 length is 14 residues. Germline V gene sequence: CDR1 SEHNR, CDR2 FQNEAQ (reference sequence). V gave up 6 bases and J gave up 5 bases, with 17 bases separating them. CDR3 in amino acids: CASSPPWQGHEQYF. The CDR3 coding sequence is TGTGCCAGCAGTCCGCCATGGCAGGGGCACGAGCAGTACTTC.

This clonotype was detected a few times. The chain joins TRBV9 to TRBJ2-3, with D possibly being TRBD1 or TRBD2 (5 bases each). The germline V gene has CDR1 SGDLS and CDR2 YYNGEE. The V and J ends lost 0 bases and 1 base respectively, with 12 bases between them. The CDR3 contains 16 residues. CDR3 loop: CASSVERGAGTDTQYF. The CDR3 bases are TGTGCCAGCAGCGTAGAGAGAGGGGCAGGCACAGATACGCAGTATTTT.

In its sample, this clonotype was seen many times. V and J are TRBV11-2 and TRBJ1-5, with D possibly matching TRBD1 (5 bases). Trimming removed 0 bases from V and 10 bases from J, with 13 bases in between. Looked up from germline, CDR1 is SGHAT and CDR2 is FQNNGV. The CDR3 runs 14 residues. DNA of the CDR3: TGTGCCAGCAGCTTAGAAGCAGGGCCAAGTCCCCAGCATTTT. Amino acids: CASSLEAGPSPQHF.

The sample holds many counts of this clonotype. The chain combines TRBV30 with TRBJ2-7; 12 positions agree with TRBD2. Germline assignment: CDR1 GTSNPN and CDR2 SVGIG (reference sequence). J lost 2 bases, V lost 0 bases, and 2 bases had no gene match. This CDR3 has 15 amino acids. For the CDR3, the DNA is TGTGCCTGGAGTGTGCCTAGCGGGGGGGCCTACGAGCAGTACTTC. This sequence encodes CAWSVPSGGAYEQYF.

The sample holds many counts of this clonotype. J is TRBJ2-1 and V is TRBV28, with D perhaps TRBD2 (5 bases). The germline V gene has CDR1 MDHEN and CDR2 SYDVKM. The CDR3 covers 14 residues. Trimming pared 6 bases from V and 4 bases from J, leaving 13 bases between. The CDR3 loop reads CASSQPGEYNEQFF. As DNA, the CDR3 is TGTGCCAGCAGCCAACCCGGGGAGTACAATGAGCAGTTCTTC.

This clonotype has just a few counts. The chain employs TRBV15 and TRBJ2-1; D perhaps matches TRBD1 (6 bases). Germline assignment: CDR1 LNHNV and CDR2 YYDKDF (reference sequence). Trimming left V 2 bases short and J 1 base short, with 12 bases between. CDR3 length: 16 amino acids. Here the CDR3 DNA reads TGTGCCACCAGCAGAACCTCCAGGGGATCCTACAATGAGCAGTTCTTC. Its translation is CATSRTSRGSYNEQFF. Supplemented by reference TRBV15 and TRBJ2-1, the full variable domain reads DAMVIQNPRYQVTQFGKPVTLSCSQTLNHNVMYWYQQKSSQAPKLLFHYYDKDFNNEADTPDNFQSRRPNTSFCFLDIRSPGLGDTAMYLCATSRTSRGSYNEQFFGPGTRLTVL.

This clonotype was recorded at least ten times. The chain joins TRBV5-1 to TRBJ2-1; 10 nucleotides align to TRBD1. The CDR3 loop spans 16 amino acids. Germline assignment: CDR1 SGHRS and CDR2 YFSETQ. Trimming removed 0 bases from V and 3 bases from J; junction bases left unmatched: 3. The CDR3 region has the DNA TGCGCCAGCAGCTTGGGGACAGGGGGAGGCTACAATGAGCAGTTCTTC. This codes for CASSLGTGGGYNEQFF.

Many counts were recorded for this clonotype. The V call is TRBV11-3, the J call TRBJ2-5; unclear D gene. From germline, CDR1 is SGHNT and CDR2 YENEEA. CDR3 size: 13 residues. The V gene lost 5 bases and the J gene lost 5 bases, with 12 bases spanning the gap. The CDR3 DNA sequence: TGTGCCAGCAGCCGGATGGCGGAGGAGACCCAGTACTTC. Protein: CASSRMAEETQYF. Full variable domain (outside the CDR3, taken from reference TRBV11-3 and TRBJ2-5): EAGVVQSPRYKIIEKKQPVAFWCNPISGHNTLYWYLQNLGQGPELLIRYENEEAVDDSQLPKDRFSAERLKGVDSTLKIQPAELGDSAVYLCASSRMAEETQYFGPGTRLLVL.

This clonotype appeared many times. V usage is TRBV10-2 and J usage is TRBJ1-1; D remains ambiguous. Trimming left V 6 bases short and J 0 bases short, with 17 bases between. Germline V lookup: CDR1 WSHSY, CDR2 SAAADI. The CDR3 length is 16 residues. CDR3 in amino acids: CASSPWREKMNTEAFF. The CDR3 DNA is TGCGCCAGCAGCCCCTGGCGCGAGAAAATGAACACTGAAGCTTTCTTT.

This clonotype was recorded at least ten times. CDR3 residues: CASSPPLAGGFSYEQYF. The CDR3 DNA sequence: TGTGCCAGCAGTCCTCCGCTAGCGGGAGGTTTCTCCTACGAGCAGTACTTC. This chain links TRBV12-3 or TRBV12-4 with TRBJ2-7, with TRBD2 identical over 11 bases. V shed 5 bases and J 0 bases; nucleotides not matched to a gene: 9. There are 17 residues in the CDR3.

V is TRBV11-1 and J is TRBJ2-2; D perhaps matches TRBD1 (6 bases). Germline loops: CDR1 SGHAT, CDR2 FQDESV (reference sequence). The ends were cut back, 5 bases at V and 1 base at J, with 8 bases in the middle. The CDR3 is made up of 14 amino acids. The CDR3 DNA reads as TGTGCCAGCAGCATGGACAGGAACACCGGGGAGCTGTTTTTT. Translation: CASSMDRNTGELFF.

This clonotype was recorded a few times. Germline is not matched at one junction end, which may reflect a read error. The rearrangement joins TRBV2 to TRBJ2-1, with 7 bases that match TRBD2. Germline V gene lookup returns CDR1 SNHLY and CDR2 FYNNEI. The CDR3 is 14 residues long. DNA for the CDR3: TGTGCCAGCAGTGTCGGGGTATTGGTCGCGGGGAGGGGCTTC. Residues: CASSVGVLVAGRGF.

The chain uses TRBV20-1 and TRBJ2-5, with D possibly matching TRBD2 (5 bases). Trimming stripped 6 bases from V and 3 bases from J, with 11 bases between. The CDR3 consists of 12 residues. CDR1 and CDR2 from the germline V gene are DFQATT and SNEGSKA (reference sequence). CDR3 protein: CSAIAFKETQYF. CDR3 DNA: TGCAGTGCGATAGCGTTCAAAGAGACCCAGTACTTC.